This entry lists 29 T cell receptor beta chains sequenced from one sample in a study of Ad26.COV2.S vaccination and SARS-CoV-2 variants (dated by TCRdb to the early 2020s). The library came from the immunoSEQ multiplex PCR assay. In its TCRdb copy, this immuneACCESS table keeps in-frame sequences only and misses some clones. Where compared with another copy, unresolved V genes explain less than half of these, and the others have no known cause. The sample contains around 300,000 clones, 88% of them found a single time. The ten largest clonotypes hold 6.4% of the sample. Interpreted using the paper, the treatment or condition label stands for: some 20 received Ad26.COV2.S at low or high dose, single or two shots; five or six received placebo; per-sample allocation not given. Repertoires of vaccine and placebo recipients were sequenced from samples collected on day 63 after the first injection. The source was peripheral blood, collected in a trial of Ad26.COV2.S vaccine versus placebo. The receptors derive from a person between 18 and 65 years old who received the Ad26.COV2.S COVID-19 vaccine or a placebo.

Of note for this clone: Within the sample, other DNA sequences also encode this same CDR3. The V gene is TRBV18, the J gene TRBJ1-1, with D uncertain. Between the trimmed V and J ends, which lost 4 bases and 1 base, there was a span of 7 bases. Germline CDR1 reads KGHSH; CDR2 reads LQKENI. The CDR3 has 13 residues. The CDR3 spells CASSRTENTEAFF. As DNA, the CDR3 is TGTGCCAGCTCACGCACAGAGAACACTGAAGCTTTCTTT.

Turning to this clone: Other nucleotide sequences from this sample produce the same CDR3. The chain carries TRBV9 and TRBJ2-7, with a possible D match to TRBD1 (5 bases). Deletions cut 4 bases from V and 0 bases from J, with 11 bases between. The CDR3 contains 14 residues. Germline loops: CDR1 SGDLS, CDR2 YYNGEE. The CDR3 nucleotides are TGTGCCAGCAGCCCAAGACAGAGCTCCTACGAGCAGTACTTC. Protein sequence: CASSPRQSSYEQYF.

V and J are TRBV14 and TRBJ1-1; D uncertain. V was shortened by 0 bases and J by 8 bases, with 7 bases between the two germline ends. Germline CDR1 reads SGHDN; CDR2 reads FVKESK. The CDR3 is 12 amino acids. CDR3: CASSQDRWEAFF. DNA for the CDR3: TGTGCCAGCAGCCAAGATCGTTGGGAAGCTTTCTTT.

This CDR3 reads CASSLSKTGHPYEQYF. As DNA, the CDR3 is TGTGCCAGCAGTTTATCGAAGACAGGGCACCCCTACGAGCAGTACTTC. V and J are TRBV27 and TRBJ2-7; 7 bases match TRBD1. Germline V gene lookup returns CDR1 MNHEY and CDR2 SMNVEV (reference sequence). There are 16 residues in the CDR3. With 0 bases clipped from V and 2 bases from J, the junction kept 7 bases outside the gene matches.

J is TRBJ2-1 and V is TRBV7-9; TRBD1 matches at 10 bases. The V and J ends lost 5 bases and 7 bases, in that order; junction bases with no gene match: 5. This CDR3 spans 14 amino acids. Germline lookup yields CDR1 SEHNR and CDR2 FQNEAQ (reference sequence). CDR3 sequence: CASSPGTGENEQFF. CDR3 DNA: TGTGCCAGCAGCCCAGGGACAGGGGAAAATGAGCAGTTCTTC. The whole variable domain, filled in from reference TRBV7-9 and TRBJ2-1, reads DTGVSQNPRHKITKRGQNVTFRCDPISEHNRLYWYRQTLGQGPEFLTYFQNEAQLEKSRLLSDRFSAERPKGSFSTLEIQRTEQGDSAMYLCASSPGTGENEQFFGPGTRLTVL.

This clone was seen once. CDR3 nucleotide sequence: TGTGCCAGCAGCTTCACTAGCGGGAGGCCTCACTCCTACGAGCAGTACTTC. As protein: CASSFTSGRPHSYEQYF. The chain joins TRBV7-3 to TRBJ2-7; TRBD2 matches at 12 bases. The CDR3 sequence is 17 residues long. Unmatched junction bases numbered 6, after V lost 3 bases and J lost 0 bases. CDR1 is SGHTA, CDR2 FQGTGA, per germline.

V is TRBV9 and J is TRBJ1-1, with D uncertain. Germline V CDR1 and CDR2: SGDLS, YYNGEE. The V end was cut by 4 bases, the J end by 0 bases, with 16 bases between. There are 16 residues in the CDR3. DNA for the CDR3: TGTGCCAGCAGCTTAGGGAACGCCAGAATGAACACTGAAGCTTTCTTT. This encodes CASSLGNARMNTEAFF.

This sequence joins TRBV19 and TRBJ1-2, with TRBD1 matching over 7 bases. CDR1 and CDR2 (germline): LNHDA, SQIVND (reference sequence). V shed 6 bases and J 5 bases; nucleotides not matched to a gene: 9. This CDR3 is 14 amino acids long. The CDR3 coding sequence is TGTGCCAGTAGAGGCGGCAGGGGGAGATATGGCTACACCTTC. Its protein is CASRGGRGRYGYTF.

V usage is TRBV7-2 and J usage is TRBJ2-7, with 8 positions matching TRBD1. Per the germline V gene, CDR1 is SGHTA and CDR2 is FQGNSA. The CDR3 consists of 14 residues. V dropped 4 bases and J dropped 2; count of bases not matched to a gene: 4. The CDR3 DNA reads as TGTGCCAGCAGCTATCTCAGGGGGCCCTACGAGCAGTACTTC. Translated, it gives CASSYLRGPYEQYF.

The chain employs TRBV11-2 and TRBJ2-1; D gene unclear. This CDR3 contains 15 residues. Trimming shortened V by 2 bases and J by 6 bases, and 14 bases separated the two germline ends. Germline CDR1 and CDR2: SGHAT and FQNNGV. CDR3 in amino acids: CASSLSLFGPNEQFF. The CDR3 DNA reads TGTGCCAGCAGCTTATCCCTCTTCGGCCCCAATGAGCAGTTCTTC.

This clone was detected only once. The chain carries TRBV18 and TRBJ2-2; TRBD2 might be the D (5 bases). CDR1 is KGHSH, CDR2 LQKENI, per germline. Trimming removed 1 base at V and 5 bases at J, with 14 bases between. This CDR3 is built from 16 residues. CDR3 nucleotide sequence: TGTGCCAGCTCACCACAAGGGCGGCGGAGGACCGGGGAGCTGTTTTTT. Protein product: CASSPQGRRRTGELFF.

This clone has only a few counts. The V call is TRBV11-2, the J call TRBJ2-7; D unresolved. V was shortened by 4 bases and J by 3 bases, with 4 bases between the two germline ends. The CDR3 loop spans 11 amino acids. Germline V gene lookup returns CDR1 SGHAT and CDR2 FQNNGV. The CDR3 DNA reads as TGTGCCAGCAGCTCTTTCTACGAGCAGTACTTC. Its translation is CASSSFYEQYF.

CDR3: CASRDADTQYF. The CDR3 DNA sequence: TGTGCCAGCAGGGATGCAGATACGCAGTATTTT. This sequence joins TRBV6-5 and TRBJ2-3; D gene uncertain. The CDR3 covers 11 residues. Germline V gives CDR1 MNHEY, CDR2 SVGAGI. Trimming stripped 6 bases from V and 4 bases from J, with 5 bases between.

This chain joins TRBV5-4 and TRBJ2-3, with TRBD2 identical over 16 bases. J gave up 4 bases and V 4 bases, and 6 bases lay outside the gene matches. The CDR3 loop spans 17 amino acids. The germline V gene has CDR1 SGHNT and CDR2 YYREEE (reference sequence). In DNA form, the CDR3 reads TGTGCCAGCAGCGGAGCCGGGACTAGCGGGAGGGCAGATACGCAGTATTTT. This translates into CASSGAGTSGRADTQYF.

As DNA, the CDR3 is TGTGCCACCAGCACACTCGGTGGAGGGGTAGGAGAAAAACTGTTTTTT. It is translated as CATSTLGGGVGEKLFF. This sequence joins TRBV15 and TRBJ1-4, with D possibly TRBD1 on 5 matching bases. Germline V CDR1 and CDR2: LNHNV, YYDKDF (reference sequence). The CDR3 extends over 16 amino acids. Trimming removed 4 bases from V and 8 bases from J, with 20 bases in between.

The V and J genes are TRBV6-1 and TRBJ2-4; D tentatively fits TRBD1 or TRBD2 (5 bases each). The V gene's germline CDR1 is MNHNS and CDR2 SASEGT. The CDR3 has 18 amino acids. V was cut by 3 bases and J by 3 bases, with 21 bases left in between. CDR3 nucleotide sequence: TGTGCCAGCAGTGATCACCAGGGCGGGTGGGTAGTCAAAAACATTCAGTACTTC. Protein product: CASSDHQGGWVVKNIQYF.

The chain employs TRBV20-1 and TRBJ1-2; possibly TRBD1 for D (5 bases). V dropped 2 bases and J dropped 10 bases, with 11 bases sitting between them. The CDR3 sequence is 11 residues long. Per germline, CDR1 DFQATT and CDR2 SNEGSKA (reference sequence). CDR3 nucleotide sequence: TGCAGTGCTAGATCCGGGGGTGTCTACACCTTC. Translated: CSARSGGVYTF.

The chain is built from TRBV4-2 and TRBJ1-2, with 11 bases that match TRBD1. Germline V gene lookup returns CDR1 LGHNA and CDR2 YNFKEQ. CDR3 length: 14 residues. The junction had 6 bases not matched to a gene; V was cut back by 7 bases and J by 5 bases. In DNA form, the CDR3 reads TGTGCCAGCACCCCGGGGACAGGGGGATATGGCTACACCTTC. Translated: CASTPGTGGYGYTF.

The chain uses TRBV3-1 (or the pseudogene TRBV3-2) and TRBJ2-7; TRBD2 aligns across 11 bases. This CDR3 spans 15 amino acids. V trimming: 4 bases; J trimming: 1 base; junction bases outside the gene matches: 3. Germline V gives CDR1 LGHDT, CDR2 YNNKEL (reference sequence). The CDR3 nucleotides read TGTGCCAGCAGCCCCGGACTAGCGGGTTCCTACGAGCAGTACTTC. As protein: CASSPGLAGSYEQYF.

The chain links TRBV11-3 to TRBJ1-1, with 7 nucleotides matching TRBD1. The ends lost 4 bases at V and 0 bases at J; junction bases unmatched: 2. The length of the CDR3 is 14 residues. Germline V gene lookup returns CDR1 SGHNT and CDR2 YENEEA. The CDR3 protein is CASSSTGVNTEAFF. In DNA form, the CDR3 reads TGTGCCAGCAGCTCCACAGGGGTGAACACTGAAGCTTTCTTT.

This clone was counted a few times. V gene TRBV6-5 combines with J gene TRBJ1-5; TRBD1 aligns across 9 bases. Germline assignment: CDR1 MNHEY and CDR2 SVGAGI. With V trimmed by 6 bases and J by 5 bases, 5 bases remained unmatched. The CDR3 sequence is 14 residues long. The CDR3 here is CASSPDRGYQPQHF. The DNA for the CDR3 is TGTGCCAGCAGCCCGGACAGGGGCTATCAGCCCCAGCATTTT.

The chain recombines TRBV6-1 with TRBJ1-2, with TRBD1 as a possible D gene (5 bases). V gave up 3 bases and J gave up 3 bases, with 8 bases separating them. The CDR3 loop spans 13 amino acids. The germline gives CDR1 MNHNS, CDR2 SASEGT. The CDR3 reads CASSDTGDYGYTF. Written as DNA, the CDR3 is TGTGCCAGCAGTGATACAGGAGACTATGGCTACACCTTC.

This clone was recorded once. This rearrangement joins TRBV6-6 to TRBJ2-2, with D maybe TRBD1 (5 bases). V lost 6 bases, J lost 7 bases, and 18 bases lay in between. The CDR3 sequence is 15 residues long. The germline V gene encodes CDR1 MNHNY and CDR2 SVGAGI (reference sequence). This CDR3 is CASRPRRVSGGELFF. The CDR3 nucleotides are TGTGCCAGCAGACCACGCAGGGTTTCGGGCGGGGAGCTGTTTTTT.

The chain has TRBV11-2 and TRBJ1-6, with no clear D. Trimming pared 0 bases from V and 10 bases from J, leaving 13 bases between. CDR3 size: 15 residues. Germline V gives CDR1 SGHAT, CDR2 FQNNGV. This CDR3 is CASSLEGLTNSPLHF. DNA of the CDR3: TGTGCCAGCAGCTTAGAAGGCCTTACGAACTCACCCCTCCACTTT.

The V and J genes are TRBV13 and TRBJ1-1; D remains unclear. This CDR3 spans 18 amino acids. Deletions cut 0 bases from V and 0 bases from J, with 17 bases between. The germline V gene encodes CDR1 PRHDT and CDR2 FYEKMQ (reference sequence). The CDR3 coding sequence is TGTGCCAGCAGCTTAGGCCCGATCGGCCTTGGGGTGAACACTGAAGCTTTCTTT. This translates into CASSLGPIGLGVNTEAFF.

The rearrangement joins TRBV19 to TRBJ2-7; 7 nucleotides agree with TRBD1. The V segment lost 1 base and the J segment 4 bases; nucleotides outside the gene matches: 4. CDR3 length: 14 amino acids. Germline CDR1 is LNHDA and CDR2 is SQIVND (reference sequence). As DNA, the CDR3 is TGTGCCAGTAGTATAGGACAGGGTACGTACGAGCAGTACTTC. Amino acid sequence: CASSIGQGTYEQYF.

This clone was seen once. The genes are TRBV4-1 and TRBJ1-4; no reliable D call. The V gene's germline CDR1 is MGHRA and CDR2 YSYEKL. V dropped 2 bases and J dropped 8 bases, with 6 bases sitting between them. The CDR3 runs 12 residues. CDR3 sequence: CASSQTGEKLFF. CDR3 sequence (DNA): TGCGCCAGCAGCCAAACGGGGGAAAAACTGTTTTTT.

About this clone itself: An end of the junction does not agree with germline; a read error may underlie this. V is TRBV7-9 and J is TRBJ2-7; D gene uncertain. Germline CDR1 and CDR2: SEHNR and FQNEAQ (reference sequence). The CDR3 has 14 residues. The CDR3 here is CASSSDGDSYEQHF. CDR3 nucleotides: TGTGCCAGCAGCTCGGACGGCGACTCCTACGAGCAGCACTTC.

V usage is TRBV28 and J usage is TRBJ2-7, with TRBD2 identical over 7 bases. CDR1 and CDR2 (germline): MDHEN, SYDVKM. After removal of 2 bases from V and 1 base from J, the junction contained 2 bases not matched to a gene. CDR3 length: 14 residues. CDR3 nucleotides: TGTGCCAGCAGTTTAACCGGGAGGTCCTACGAGCAGTACTTC. Amino acid sequence: CASSLTGRSYEQYF.